The present T cell receptor beta chain was sequenced within a study of T cell repertoires and Cas9 in healthy adults (dated by TCRdb to 2016 to 2018). In terms of the full investigation: SpCas9-reactive T cells were characterized for multi-effector potency, cytotoxicity and lineage determination within the CD4 and CD8 compartments. Preexisting T cell immunity against the Streptococcus pyogenes Cas9 nuclease (SpCas9) used in CRISPR gene editing was examined in the study. General study outcomes and caveats: SpCas9-reactive regulatory T cells were reported to mitigate proliferation and function of SpCas9-reactive effector T cells in vitro.

Via the germline V gene (reference sequence), CDR1 is MNHEY and CDR2 SMNVEV. V drops 5 bases and J drops 2 bases, leaving 10 bases in between. The CDR3 covers 14 residues, taking in both the cysteine and the phenylalanine. CDR3 DNA is the only sequence kept; it has 42 bases, read in frame from the first base. As to this clone: Its specific antigen is unknown. No much larger clonotype is one base removed from it; base qualities were not supplied.

Donors were healthy humans. Library preparation was by the immunoSEQ multiplex PCR assay. TCRdb carries this immuneACCESS record with in-frame sequences only. Its versions omit some clonotypes, under half of them owing to an unresolved V gene in the studies checked, with the rest unexplained. The sample table contains around 20,000 clones; only one count was recorded for 91% of them. Together, the top ten hold about 1.6% of the sample. The chain was built from TRBV27 and TRBJ2-4, with a tentative D gene TRBD1 over 6 matching bases. This clonotype was sampled from a human donor in good health. The material sequenced was CD4+ effector T cells (CD127+, CD25-, CD137-, CD154-) from PBMCs; culture status not recorded. The DNA sequence is given as TGTGCCAGCAGTAATGGACAGTCCAAAAACATTCAGTACTTC. It translates as CASSNGQSKNIQYF.